These T cell receptor beta chains were read from a single sample in a study of tumor-infiltrating lymphocytes in glioblastoma multiforme. TCRdb processed the multiplex PCR reads anew with MiXCR; each CDR3 protein has one entry. The table lists about 13,000 distinct CDR3 sequences, roughly 70% of them singletons. Sequenced input: brain tumor tissue. Receptors were obtained from a male donor with glioblastoma. Each CDR3 is given with its conserved first and last residue. A D gene is named only where the DNA matches it firmly. The size field is filled for only some rows; it gives once, few, many or a size class.

j_call d_call v_call clone_size cdr3_nt cdr3_aa
TRBJ2-2 - TRBV11-2 - TGTGCCAGCAGCTCGGGGCGGAGTTTAGCCGGGGAGTTGTTTTTT CASSSGRSLAGELFF
TRBJ2-7 TRBD2 TRBV10-3 - TGTGCCTCAATCGGGACTAGCGGGAGGGCCACGTACGAGCAGTACTTC CASIGTSGRATYEQYF
TRBJ2-1 TRBD2 TRBV6-1 - TGTGCCAGCAGTGTACCCCAACTAGCGGGAGCTTATGAGGAGTTCTTC CASSVPQLAGAYEEFF
TRBJ2-1 TRBD2 TRBV20-1 - TGCAGTGCTAGTGGACTAGCGGGAGGTGCTGAGCAGTTCTTC CSASGLAGGAEQFF
TRBJ2-7 TRBD2 TRBV20-1 once TGCAGTGCTGCCCAGGGACTAGAGACCTACGAGCGGTACTTC CSAAQGLETYERYF
TRBJ2-3 TRBD2 TRBV6-6 - TGTGCCCGCAGTTTTTTAGCGGGAGAAGGGACAGATATGCAGTATTTT CARSFLAGEGTDMQYF
TRBJ1-5 - TRBV4-1 few TGCGCCAGCAGCCAAGTGGCAGGGGATGGCAATCAGCCCCAGCATTTT CASSQVAGDGNQPQHF
TRBJ2-2 - TRBV11-2 - TGTGCCAGCATCCCCTCATTCGGCCAAGGGCTGGCGGTAAGCACCGGGGAGCTGTTTTTT CASIPSFGQGLAVSTGELFF
TRBJ2-1 TRBD2 TRBV6-1 medium-sized TGTGCCAGCAGCCTAGCGGGAGTAGGGAACAATGAGCAGTTCTTC CASSLAGVGNNEQFF
TRBJ2-1 TRBD2 TRBV6-1 - TGTGCCAGCAGTGAGGAGCCGGGACTAGCGGTTTACAATGAGCAGTTCTTC CASSEEPGLAVYNEQFF
TRBJ2-7 - TRBV20-1 once TGCAGTGCTAGTCCGACAGAAAACTCCTACGAGCAGTACTTC CSASPTENSYEQYF
TRBJ2-7 - TRBV6-2/TRBV6-3 - TGTGCCAGCAGTCCAGACGGACTGAGGGACGAGCAGTACTTC CASSPDGLRDEQYF
TRBJ1-5 - TRBV28 - TGTGCCAGTATGGGGGTGTGGAGTCAGCCCCAGCATTTT CASMGVWSQPQHF
TRBJ2-3 - TRBV4-1 - TGCACCAGCAGCCGAGGATCGTATACGGACTCATCTCGGGATACGCAGTATTTT CTSSRGSYTDSSRDTQYF
TRBJ2-5 - TRBV14 - TGTGCCAGCAGCCAAGAACGGACTTGGGGAACCGAGTACTTC CASSQERTWGTEYF
TRBJ2-7 TRBD2 TRBV28 many TGTGCCAGCAGTCCTTACGAGACTAGCGGGAGGTACGAGCAGTACTTC CASSPYETSGRYEQYF
TRBJ1-4 - TRBV11-2 - TGTGCCAGCAGCTTCTCCGTTGCAACTAATGAAAAACTGTTTTTT CASSFSVATNEKLFF
TRBJ2-7 - TRBV4-1 few TGCGCCAACAGCCACTATAGGGGGAGGACCTATGAGCAGTACTTC CANSHYRGRTYEQYF
TRBJ2-7 - TRBV11-2 - TGTGCCAGCATCACTCTCCCGGGACACTTCTACGAGCAGTACTTC CASITLPGHFYEQYF
TRBJ2-3 TRBD1 TRBV20-1 - TGCAGTACCCTACGGACAGGGACGACCCTTAATATGGAGTATTTT CSTLRTGTTLNMEYF
TRBJ1-2 - TRBV20-1 - TGCAGTGCCCCGGGGAAGGGAGGCTATGTCTACACCTTC CSAPGKGGYVYTF
TRBJ2-1 TRBD2 TRBV11-2 - TGTGCCAGCAGCTTAGTCGGGACTAGCGGAACATTC CASSLVGTSGTF
TRBJ2-7 - TRBV4-1 - TGCGCTAGCAGCAGACATAGCGAGAGCTCCTACGGGCAGTACTTC CASSRHSESSYGQYF
TRBJ2-1 - TRBV11-2 - TGTGCCAGCAGCTTAGAGGCAGGGAATGAGCAGTTCTTC CASSLEAGNEQFF
TRBJ2-7 - TRBV3-1 few TGTGCCAGCAGCCGGGACACCTTGAGCGAGCAGTACTTC CASSRDTLSEQYF
TRBJ1-1 TRBD1 TRBV11-2 few TGTGCCAGCAGCTTAGTACAGGGGGTAGCTTTCTTT CASSLVQGVAFF
TRBJ2-5 TRBD2 TRBV4-2 once TGTGCCATCAGGCAGGGGACTAGCGGGGCCCAAGGGACCCAGTACTTC CAIRQGTSGAQGTQYF
TRBJ2-7 - TRBV20-1 - TGCAGCGTAGCGAAGGGGTCAATATCCTACAAGCAGTACTTC CSVAKGSISYKQYF
TRBJ2-7 TRBD2 TRBV11-2 - TGTGCCAGCAGCTTTCAAATTAGCGGGTACGAGCAGTACTTC CASSFQISGYEQYF
TRBJ2-7 TRBD1 TRBV25-1 many TGTGCCAGCAGTGACCCCCCGGGACAGGGCTCCTACGAGCAGTACTTC CASSDPPGQGSYEQYF
TRBJ1-2 TRBD1 TRBV4-1 - TGCGCCAGTAACCAATATCGATACAGGGGAAACTATGGCTACACCTTC CASNQYRYRGNYGYTF
TRBJ2-3 - TRBV12-3/TRBV12-4 - TGTGCCAGCAGTCACCCCGGAGGAGCAGATGCGCAGTATTTT CASSHPGGADAQYF
TRBJ2-2 - TRBV29-1 - TGCAGCGTTGGGGACTTCCTCTTCGGGGAGCAGGTTTTT CSVGDFLFGEQVF
TRBJ2-7 TRBD2 TRBV11-3 - TGTGCCAGCAGACCCGGGAGCGGGGGTAAGGACGAGCAGTACTTC CASRPGSGGKDEQYF
TRBJ2-1 TRBD2 TRBV12-3/TRBV12-4 - TGTGGCAACAGCTCCAGGGAGGGGATTTGGGATGGGCAGTTCTTC CGNSSREGIWDGQFF
TRBJ2-3 - TRBV20-1 - TGCAGTGCGCCGGTCGGCGGGGATACGCAGTATTTT CSAPVGGDTQYF
TRBJ2-7 - TRBV10-3 - TGTGCCATCAATGAGGCCTCCTACGAGCAGTACTTC CAINEASYEQYF
TRBJ2-5 - TRBV28 many TGTGCCAGTTTAGCGGATACCCAAGAGACCCAGTACTTC CASLADTQETQYF
TRBJ2-7 - TRBV20-1 - TGCAGTGATAGAGACGGGACTTCGGAGGGTTATGAGCAGTACTTC CSDRDGTSEGYEQYF
TRBJ2-3 - TRBV11-1 - TGTGCCAGCAGCTTAGGACTTGCGGGGAGCATAGATACGCGGTATTTT CASSLGLAGSIDTRYF
TRBJ2-7 - TRBV6-1 - TGTGCCAGCAGTACCTGGACCAATTACGAGCAGTACTTC CASSTWTNYEQYF
TRBJ1-1 - TRBV10-3 once TGTGCCATCAGTGAGTCGACAGGTACTCGTGAAGCTTTCTTT CAISESTGTREAFF
TRBJ1-1 TRBD1 TRBV6-5 - TGTGCTAGCATGGACAGGAGGTCGACTATGAACACTGGAGCTTTCTTT CASMDRRSTMNTGAFF
TRBJ2-1 TRBD2 TRBV6-2/TRBV6-3 - TGTGCCAGCACCCCCCTTAGCGGGGGGTACAATGAGCAGTTCTTC CASTPLSGGYNEQFF